The subject of this entry is one TCR beta chain. No antigen is known for it. The sample is drawn from a study of cytomegalovirus exposure and HLA in healthy donors. Study-wide points: Researchers counted around 160 TCR beta chains as cytomegalovirus-associated. A later analysis found common viral pathogens apparently linked to several of the most significant clusters.

PCR was performed using 60 Vbeta and 13 Jbeta primers. In the authors' methods: Among the unique TCR beta chains that a later analysis counted, about 85 million in all, around 11 million were shared. Some clones are missing from TCRdb's copy, which holds only in-frame ones; the method was immunoSEQ multiplex PCR. V and J calls and clone size are given by that table; D and trimming were obtained from the DNA. Seen here are approximately 69,000 clones, 70% to 75% observed once, and the top ten hold 20% to 25%. The germline CDR1 and CDR2 sequences are WSHSY and SAAADI. The junction had 3 bases not matched to a gene; V was cut back by 7 bases and J by 0 bases. The CDR3 is 14 residues long.

The V gene is TRBV10-2, the J gene TRBJ1-1, with TRBD1 matching over 9 bases. This TCR was sampled from a woman aged 25 to 39 in good health and CMV-seropositive. Sequencing was carried out using PBMCs. The CDR3 region has the DNA TGCGCCAGCAACAGGGGGCAGTTGAACACTGAAGCTTTCTTT. Its protein is CASNRGQLNTEAFF.